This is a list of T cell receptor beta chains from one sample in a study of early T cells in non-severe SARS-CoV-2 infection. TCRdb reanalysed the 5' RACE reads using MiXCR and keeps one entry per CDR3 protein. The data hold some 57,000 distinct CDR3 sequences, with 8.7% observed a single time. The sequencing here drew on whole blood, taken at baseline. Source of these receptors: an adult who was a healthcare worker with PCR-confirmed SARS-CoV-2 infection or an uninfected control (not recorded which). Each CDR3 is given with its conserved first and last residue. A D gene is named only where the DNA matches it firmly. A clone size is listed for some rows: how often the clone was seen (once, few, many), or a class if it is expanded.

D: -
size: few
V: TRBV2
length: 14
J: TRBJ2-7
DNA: TGTGCCAGCAGTTCGTACCTGGCAACCTACGAGCAGTACTTC
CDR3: CASSSYLATYEQYF

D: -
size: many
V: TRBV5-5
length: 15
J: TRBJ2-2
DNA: TGTGCCAGCAGCGGGAGCGGGTCAGGGACCGGGGAGCTGTTTTTT
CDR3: CASSGSGSGTGELFF

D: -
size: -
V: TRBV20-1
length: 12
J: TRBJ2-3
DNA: TGCAGTGCTAGAACCTTAGCGGATACGCAGTATTTT
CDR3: CSARTLADTQYF

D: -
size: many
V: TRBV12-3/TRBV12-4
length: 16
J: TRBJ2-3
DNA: TGTGCCAGCAGTCCAATTTCTAGGAAGGGGGCAGATACGCAGTATTTT
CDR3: CASSPISRKGADTQYF

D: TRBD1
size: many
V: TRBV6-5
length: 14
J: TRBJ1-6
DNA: TGTGCCAGCAGAACAAGGGGACAGGGAAACGATGTGCTCTTT
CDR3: CASRTRGQGNDVLF

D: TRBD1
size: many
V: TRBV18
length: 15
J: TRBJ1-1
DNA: TGTGCCAGCTCATCTTTGACAGGGTTAGGCACTGAAGCTTTCTTT
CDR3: CASSSLTGLGTEAFF

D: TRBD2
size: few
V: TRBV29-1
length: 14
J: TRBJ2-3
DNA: TGCAGCGCCCCCAAAGCGGGGGCGGGAAATACGCAGTATTTT
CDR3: CSAPKAGAGNTQYF

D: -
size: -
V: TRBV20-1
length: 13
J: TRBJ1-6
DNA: TGCAGTGCTAGAGATCTCGGATTGGGGCCCCTCCACTTT
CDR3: CSARDLGLGPLHF

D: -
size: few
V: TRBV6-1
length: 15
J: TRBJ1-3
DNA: TGTGCCAGCAGTGGGGGTGAGAGCCACGGAAACACCATATATTTT
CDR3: CASSGGESHGNTIYF

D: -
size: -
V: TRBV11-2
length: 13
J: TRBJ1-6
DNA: TGTGCCAGCAGCTTACCACAGGGCCTTACCCTCCACTTT
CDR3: CASSLPQGLTLHF

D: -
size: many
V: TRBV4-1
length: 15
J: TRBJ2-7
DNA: TGCGCCAGCAGCCAAGTGTCGGGAGTTATCTACGAGCAGTACTTC
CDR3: CASSQVSGVIYEQYF

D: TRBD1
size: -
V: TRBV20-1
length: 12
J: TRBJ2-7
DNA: TGCAGTGCGCGGGACAGGGTTACGGAGCAGTACTTC
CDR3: CSARDRVTEQYF

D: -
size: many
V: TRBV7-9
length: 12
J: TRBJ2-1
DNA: TGTGCCAGCAGCTTATACGGCAATGAGCAGTTCTTC
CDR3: CASSLYGNEQFF

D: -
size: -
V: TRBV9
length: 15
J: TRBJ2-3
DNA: TGTGCCAGCAGCGCACGACAGGGGAGGGGAGATACGCAGTATTTT
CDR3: CASSARQGRGDTQYF

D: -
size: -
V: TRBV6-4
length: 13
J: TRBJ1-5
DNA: TGTGCCAGCCTTCCGGGAGGGATTCAGCCCCAGCATTTT
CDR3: CASLPGGIQPQHF

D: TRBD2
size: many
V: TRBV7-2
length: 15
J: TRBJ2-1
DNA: TGTGCCAGCAGCTTATACCTAGCGGGAGGAAATGAGCAGTTCTTC
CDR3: CASSLYLAGGNEQFF

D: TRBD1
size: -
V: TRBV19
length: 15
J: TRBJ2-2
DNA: TGTGCCAGCCGCCGGACAGGGGGACACACCGGGGAGCTGTTTTTT
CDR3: CASRRTGGHTGELFF

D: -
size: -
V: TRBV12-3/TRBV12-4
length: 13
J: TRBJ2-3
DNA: TGTGCCAGCAGTTTGCTTACCACAGATACGCAGTATTTT
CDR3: CASSLLTTDTQYF

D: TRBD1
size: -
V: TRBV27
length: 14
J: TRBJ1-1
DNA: TGTGCCAGCAGTCCGACAGGGAGCGGCACTGAAGCTTTCTTT
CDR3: CASSPTGSGTEAFF

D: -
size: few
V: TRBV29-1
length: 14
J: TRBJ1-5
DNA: TGCAGCGTTGAAGGCGACGGGGGCAATCAGCCCCAGCATTTT
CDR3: CSVEGDGGNQPQHF

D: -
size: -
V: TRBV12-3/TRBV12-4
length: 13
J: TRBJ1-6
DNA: TGTGCCAGCAGTCAGGGCCTAACCTCACCCCTCCACTTT
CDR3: CASSQGLTSPLHF

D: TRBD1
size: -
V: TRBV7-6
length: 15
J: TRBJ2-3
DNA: TGTGCCAGCAGCGACACCGGCAGGGGGACAGATACGCAGTATTTT
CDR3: CASSDTGRGTDTQYF

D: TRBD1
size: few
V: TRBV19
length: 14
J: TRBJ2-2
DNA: TGTGCCAGTTCGACAGGGGCAAACACCGGGGAGCTGTTTTTT
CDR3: CASSTGANTGELFF

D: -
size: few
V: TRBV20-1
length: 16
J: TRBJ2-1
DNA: TGCAGTGCTAGAGATCGGAGAAGGGAAGTATACAATGAGCAGTTCTTC
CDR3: CSARDRRREVYNEQFF

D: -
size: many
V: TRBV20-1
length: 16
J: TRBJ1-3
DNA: TGCAGTGCTAGCGCAGCAGACTCCTATTCTGGAAACACCATATATTTT
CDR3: CSASAADSYSGNTIYF

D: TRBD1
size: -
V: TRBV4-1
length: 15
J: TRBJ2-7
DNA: TGCGCCAGCAGTCCCTTTTGGACAGGGACCTACGAGCAGTACTTC
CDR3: CASSPFWTGTYEQYF

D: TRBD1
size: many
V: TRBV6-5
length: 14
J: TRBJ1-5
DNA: TGTGCCAGGAAGACAGGGAGATCGAATCAGCCCCAGCATTTT
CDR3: CARKTGRSNQPQHF

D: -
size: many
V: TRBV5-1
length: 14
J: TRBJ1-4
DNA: TGCGCCAGCAGCTTGGCAGGCCTGGGGGGAAAACTGTTTTTT
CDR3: CASSLAGLGGKLFF

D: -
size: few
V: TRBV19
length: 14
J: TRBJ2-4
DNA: TGTGCCAGTAGTATTCAGGGTTTTAGGGACATTCAGTACTTC
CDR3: CASSIQGFRDIQYF

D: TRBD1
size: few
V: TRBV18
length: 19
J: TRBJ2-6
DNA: TGTGCCAGCTCACCGTTAGGGACAGGGGGCTTCTCTGGGGCCAACGTCCTGACTTTC
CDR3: CASSPLGTGGFSGANVLTF

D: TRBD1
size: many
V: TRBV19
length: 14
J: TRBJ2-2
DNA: TGTGCCAGTAGTAGGACAGGGGCGAACGGGGAGCTGTTTTTT
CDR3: CASSRTGANGELFF

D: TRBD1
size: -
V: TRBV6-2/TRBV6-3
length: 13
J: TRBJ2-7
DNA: TGTGCCAGCAGCGGGACAGGGCCCTACGAGCAGTACTTC
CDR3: CASSGTGPYEQYF

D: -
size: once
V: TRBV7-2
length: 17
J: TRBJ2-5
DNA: TGTGCCAGCAGCGGGAAGTGGACAGTGTTGTACCAAGAGACCCAGTACTTC
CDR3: CASSGKWTVLYQETQYF

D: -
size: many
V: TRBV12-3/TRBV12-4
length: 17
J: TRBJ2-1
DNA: TGTGCCAGCAGCCTCCCAGGTAGCCGTGGGTCCTACAATGAGCAGTTCTTC
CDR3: CASSLPGSRGSYNEQFF

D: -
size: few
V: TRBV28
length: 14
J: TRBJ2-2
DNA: TGTGCCAGCAGAGCCCAGGAGGTCACCGGGGAGCTGTTTTTT
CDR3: CASRAQEVTGELFF

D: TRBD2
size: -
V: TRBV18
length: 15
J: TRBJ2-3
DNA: TGTGCCAGCTCACCTGGGCCTAGCGGGACAGATACGCAGTATTTT
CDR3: CASSPGPSGTDTQYF

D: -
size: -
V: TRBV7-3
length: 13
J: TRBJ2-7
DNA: TGTGCCAGCGATCAAGGCAGTTACTACGAGCAGTACTTC
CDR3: CASDQGSYYEQYF

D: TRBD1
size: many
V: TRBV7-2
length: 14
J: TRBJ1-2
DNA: TGTGCCAGCAGCGCAGGGGGGGCTGACCGTGGCTACACCTTC
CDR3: CASSAGGADRGYTF

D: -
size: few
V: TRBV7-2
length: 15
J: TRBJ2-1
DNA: TGTGCCAGCAGCTTAGACCGGACTTTCTACAATGAGCAGTTCTTC
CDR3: CASSLDRTFYNEQFF

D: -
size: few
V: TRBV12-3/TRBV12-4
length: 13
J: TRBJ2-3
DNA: TGTGCCAGCAGTTTAGGCACAGCAGATACGCAGTATTTT
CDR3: CASSLGTADTQYF

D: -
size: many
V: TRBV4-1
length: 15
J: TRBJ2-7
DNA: TGCGCCAGCAGCCCTTTAGCGGTAGGGATCGACGAGCAGTACTTC
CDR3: CASSPLAVGIDEQYF

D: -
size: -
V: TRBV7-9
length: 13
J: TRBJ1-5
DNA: TGTGCCAGCAGTTTCGGGGGGTCTCAGCCCCAGCATTTT
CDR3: CASSFGGSQPQHF

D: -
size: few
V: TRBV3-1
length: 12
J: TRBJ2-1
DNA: TGTGCCAGCAGCCAAGGCAGGGGTAATCCGTTCTTC
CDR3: CASSQGRGNPFF

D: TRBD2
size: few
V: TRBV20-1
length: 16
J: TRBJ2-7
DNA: TGCAGTGCTAGCGGTAGGAGGCGGGGGTCGGCCTACGAGCAGTACTTC
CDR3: CSASGRRRGSAYEQYF

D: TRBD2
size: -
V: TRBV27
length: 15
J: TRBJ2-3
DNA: TGTGCCAGCAGTTATTGGCGGGGGAGCACAGATACGCAGTATTTT
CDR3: CASSYWRGSTDTQYF

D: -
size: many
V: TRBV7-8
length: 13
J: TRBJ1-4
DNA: TGTGCCAGCAGCTTCGGTACTAATGAAAAACTGTTTTTT
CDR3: CASSFGTNEKLFF

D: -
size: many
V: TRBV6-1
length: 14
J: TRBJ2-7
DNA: TGTGCCAGCAGTGTTTGGGGGACGCGCTACGAGCAGTACTTC
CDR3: CASSVWGTRYEQYF

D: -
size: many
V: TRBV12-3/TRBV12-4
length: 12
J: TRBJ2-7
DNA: TGTGCCAGCAGCCCCCATCGAGATGAGCAGTACTTC
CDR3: CASSPHRDEQYF

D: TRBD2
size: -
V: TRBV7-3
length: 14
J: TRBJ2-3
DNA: TGTGCCAGCAGCTTACTAGCGGCCACAGATACGCAGTATTTT
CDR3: CASSLLAATDTQYF

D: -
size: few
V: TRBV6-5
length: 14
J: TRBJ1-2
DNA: TGTGCCAGCAGTTACTCTGGTCAGAACTATGGCTACACCTTC
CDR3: CASSYSGQNYGYTF

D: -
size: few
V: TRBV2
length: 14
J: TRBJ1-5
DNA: TGTGCCAGCAAAAAGGGTGATGGCAATCAGCCCCAGCATTTT
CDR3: CASKKGDGNQPQHF

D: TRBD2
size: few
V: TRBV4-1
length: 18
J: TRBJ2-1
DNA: TGCGCCAGCAGCCCCCAGGCGACTAGCGGGGGCATTAACAATGAGCAGTTCTTC
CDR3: CASSPQATSGGINNEQFF

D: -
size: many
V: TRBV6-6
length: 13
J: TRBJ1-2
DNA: TGTGCCAGCGTTACCGCCACTAACTATGGCTACACCTTC
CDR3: CASVTATNYGYTF

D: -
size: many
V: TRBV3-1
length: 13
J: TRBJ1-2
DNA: TGTGCCAGCAGACCCCAGGGAAACTATGGCTACACCTTC
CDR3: CASRPQGNYGYTF

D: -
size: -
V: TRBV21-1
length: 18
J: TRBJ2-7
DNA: TGTGCCAGCAGCTCCAGGCGGAGGAAAGGACATAGCTCCTACGAGCAGTACTTC
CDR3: CASSSRRRKGHSSYEQYF

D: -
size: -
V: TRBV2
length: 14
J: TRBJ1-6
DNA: TGTGCCAGCAGAATAGGGATTGACAATTCACCCCTCCACTTT
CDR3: CASRIGIDNSPLHF